The T cell receptor beta chain under discussion was sequenced for a study of cytomegalovirus exposure and HLA in healthy donors. The assay was immunoSEQ multiplex PCR, and TCRdb's table has in-frame clones only and misses some. Of fewer than 350,000 clones listed, around 87% were seen once; the top ten hold 0.92%. The germline V gene has CDR1 SNHLY and CDR2 FYNNEI. V was trimmed by 3 bases and J by 4 bases, leaving 15 bases between them. The CDR3 spans 16 residues. Whole-study results and caveats: The authors listed 150 or so TCR beta chains as cytomegalovirus-associated. Among TCR sequences, most were rare, though some public TCRs appeared in many donors.

Regarding this clone: Its target is unknown.

The chain joins TRBV2 to TRBJ2-2; D may be TRBD1 (5 bases). This clonotype originated in a woman between 18 and 30 years old in good health and CMV-seronegative. The sample consisted of PBMCs. The CDR3 DNA reads TGTGCCAGCAGTGATTTGCAGGGTTGGGTCACCGGGGAGCTGTTTTTT. It translates to CASSDLQGWVTGELFF. The entire variable domain, with the rest obtained from reference TRBV2 and TRBJ2-2, is as follows: EPEVTQTPSHQVTQMGQEVILRCVPISNHLYFYWYRQILGQKVEFLVSFYNNEISEKSEIFDDQFSVERPDGSNFTLKIRSTKLEDSAMYFCASSDLQGWVTGELFFGEGSRLTVL.